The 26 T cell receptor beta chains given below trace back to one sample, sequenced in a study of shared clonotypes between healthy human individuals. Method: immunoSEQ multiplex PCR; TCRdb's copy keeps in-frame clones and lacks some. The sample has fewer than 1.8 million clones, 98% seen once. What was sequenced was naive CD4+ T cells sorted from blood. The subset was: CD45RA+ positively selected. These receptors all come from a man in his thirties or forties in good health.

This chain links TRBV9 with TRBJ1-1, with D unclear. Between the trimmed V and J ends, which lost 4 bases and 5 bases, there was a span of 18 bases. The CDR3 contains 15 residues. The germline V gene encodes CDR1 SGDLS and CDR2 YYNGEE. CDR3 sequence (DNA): TGTGCCAGCAGCTCCGAAGGCAGTGTTCAGACTGAAGCTTTCTTT. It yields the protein CASSSEGSVQTEAFF. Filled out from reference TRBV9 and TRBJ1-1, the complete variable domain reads DSGVTQTPKHLITATGQRVTLRCSPRSGDLSVYWYQQSLDQGLQFLIQYYNGEERAKGNILERFSAQQFPDLHSELNLSSLELGDSALYFCASSSEGSVQTEAFFGQGTRLTVV.

Here the CDR3 reads CASSPLTARTGELFF. The CDR3 nucleotides read TGTGCCAGCTCACCGTTGACAGCCCGTACCGGGGAGCTGTTTTTT. This sequence joins TRBV18 and TRBJ2-2, with a weak D call TRBD1 (5 bases). Deletions cut 3 bases from V and 5 bases from J, with 13 bases between. The germline CDR1 and CDR2 sequences are KGHSH and LQKENI. The CDR3 has 15 residues.

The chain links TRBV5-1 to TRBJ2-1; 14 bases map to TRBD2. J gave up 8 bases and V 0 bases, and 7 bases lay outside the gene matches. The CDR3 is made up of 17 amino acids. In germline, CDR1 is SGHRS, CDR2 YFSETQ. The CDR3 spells CASSLDKGLAGVHEQFF. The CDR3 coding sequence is TGCGCCAGCAGCTTGGATAAGGGACTAGCGGGAGTCCATGAGCAGTTCTTC.

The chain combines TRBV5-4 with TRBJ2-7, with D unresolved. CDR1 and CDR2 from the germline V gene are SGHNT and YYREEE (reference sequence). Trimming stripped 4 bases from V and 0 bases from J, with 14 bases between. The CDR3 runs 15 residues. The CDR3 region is CASSPHQGVSYEQYF. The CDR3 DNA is TGTGCCAGCAGCCCCCACCAAGGAGTCTCCTACGAGCAGTACTTC.

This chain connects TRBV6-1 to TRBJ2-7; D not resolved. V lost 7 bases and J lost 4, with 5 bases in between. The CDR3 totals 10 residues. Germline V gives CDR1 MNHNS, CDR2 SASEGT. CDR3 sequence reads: CASTGYEQYF. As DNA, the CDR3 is TGTGCCAGCACCGGGTACGAGCAGTACTTC.

The CDR3 reads CASSGPWRAAKNIQYF. Here the CDR3 DNA reads TGCGCCAGCAGTGGCCCGTGGAGAGCGGCCAAAAACATTCAGTACTTC. The chain combines TRBV10-2 with TRBJ2-4; D is undetermined. Trimming pared 4 bases from V and 1 base from J, leaving 14 bases between. CDR1 and CDR2 from the germline V gene are WSHSY and SAAADI. The CDR3 is made up of 16 amino acids.

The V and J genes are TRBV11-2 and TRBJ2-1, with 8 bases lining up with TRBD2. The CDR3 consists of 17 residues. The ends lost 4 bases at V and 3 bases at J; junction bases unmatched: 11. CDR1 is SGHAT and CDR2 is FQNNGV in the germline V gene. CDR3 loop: CASSSGGGGLIYNEQFF. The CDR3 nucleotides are TGTGCCAGCAGCTCCGGTGGCGGGGGGCTGATCTACAATGAGCAGTTCTTC.

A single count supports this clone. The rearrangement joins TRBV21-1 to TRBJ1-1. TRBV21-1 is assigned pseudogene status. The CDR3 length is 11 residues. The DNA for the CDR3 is TGTGCCAGCAGCAAAGGCATAGAAGCTTTCTTT. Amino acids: CASSKGIEAFF.

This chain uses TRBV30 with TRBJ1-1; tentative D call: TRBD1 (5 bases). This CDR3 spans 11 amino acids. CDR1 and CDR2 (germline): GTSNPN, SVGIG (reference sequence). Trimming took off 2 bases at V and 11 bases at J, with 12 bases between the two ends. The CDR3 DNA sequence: TGTGCCTGGAGTTTTAAGGGGCTGGCTTTCTTT. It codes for CAWSFKGLAFF. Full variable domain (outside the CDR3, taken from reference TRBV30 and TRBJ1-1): SQTIHQWPATLVQPVGSPLSLECTVEGTSNPNLYWYRQAAGRGLQLLFYSVGIGQISSEVPQNLSASRPQDRQFILSSKKLLLSDSGFYLCAWSFKGLAFFGQGTRLTVV.

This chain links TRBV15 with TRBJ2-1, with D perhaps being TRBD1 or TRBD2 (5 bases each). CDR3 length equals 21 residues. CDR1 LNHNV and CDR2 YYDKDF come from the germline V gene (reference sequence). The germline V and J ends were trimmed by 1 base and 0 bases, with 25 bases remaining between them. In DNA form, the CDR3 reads TGTGCCACCAGCAGAGTGGGTTGGACTTCACTACGGACAAGCTCCTACAATGAGCAGTTCTTC. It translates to CATSRVGWTSLRTSSYNEQFF.

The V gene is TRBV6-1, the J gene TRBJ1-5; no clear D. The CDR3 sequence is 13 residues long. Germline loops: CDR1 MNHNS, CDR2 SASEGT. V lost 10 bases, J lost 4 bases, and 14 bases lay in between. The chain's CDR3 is CAIWEVGNQPQHF. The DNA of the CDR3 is TGTGCCATTTGGGAGGTAGGGAATCAGCCCCAGCATTTT.

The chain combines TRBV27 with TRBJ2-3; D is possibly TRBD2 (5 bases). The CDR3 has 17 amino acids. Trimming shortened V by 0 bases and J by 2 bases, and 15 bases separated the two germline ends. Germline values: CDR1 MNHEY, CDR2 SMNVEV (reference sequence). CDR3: CASSLSPGIFYTDTQYF. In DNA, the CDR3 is TGTGCCAGCAGTTTATCACCCGGGATATTTTACACAGATACGCAGTATTTT.

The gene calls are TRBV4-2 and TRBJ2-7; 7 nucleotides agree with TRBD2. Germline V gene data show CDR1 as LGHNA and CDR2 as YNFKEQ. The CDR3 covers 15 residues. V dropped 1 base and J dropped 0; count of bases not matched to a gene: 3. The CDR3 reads CASSQVGDYSYEQYF. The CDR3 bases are TGTGCCAGCAGCCAAGTTGGGGACTACTCCTACGAGCAGTACTTC.

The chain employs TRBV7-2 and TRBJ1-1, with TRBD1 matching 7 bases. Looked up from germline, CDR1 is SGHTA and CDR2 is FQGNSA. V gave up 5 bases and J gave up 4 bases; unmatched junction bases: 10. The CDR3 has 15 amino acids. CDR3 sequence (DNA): TGTGCCAGCAGCGCAAACAGGGGTTCGGTCACTGAAGCTTTCTTT. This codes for CASSANRGSVTEAFF.

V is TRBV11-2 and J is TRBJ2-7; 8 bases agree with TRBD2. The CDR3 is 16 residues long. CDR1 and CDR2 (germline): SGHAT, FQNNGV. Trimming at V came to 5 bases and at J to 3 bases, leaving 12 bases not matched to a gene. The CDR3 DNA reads TGTGCCAGCAGCAGGAATGTAGGACTAGCTTTCTACGAGCAGTACTTC. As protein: CASSRNVGLAFYEQYF.

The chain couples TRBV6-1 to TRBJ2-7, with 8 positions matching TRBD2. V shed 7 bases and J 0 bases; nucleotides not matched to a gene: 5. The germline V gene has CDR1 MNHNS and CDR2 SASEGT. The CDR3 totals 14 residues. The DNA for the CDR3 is TGTGCCAGCATTCTAGCGGGTAGCTCCTACGAGCAGTACTTC. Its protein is CASILAGSSYEQYF.

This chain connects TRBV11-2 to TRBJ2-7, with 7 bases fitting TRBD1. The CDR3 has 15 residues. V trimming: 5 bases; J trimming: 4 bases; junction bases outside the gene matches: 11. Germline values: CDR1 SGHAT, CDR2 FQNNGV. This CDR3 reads CASSLPGQMHYEQYF. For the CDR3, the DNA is TGTGCCAGCAGCCTACCGGGACAGATGCATTACGAGCAGTACTTC.

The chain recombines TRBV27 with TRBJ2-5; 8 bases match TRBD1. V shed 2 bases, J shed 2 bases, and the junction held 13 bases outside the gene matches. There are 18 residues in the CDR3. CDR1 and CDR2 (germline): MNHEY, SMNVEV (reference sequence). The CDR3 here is CASSLGSPRGLPQETQYF. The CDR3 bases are TGTGCCAGCAGTTTAGGTTCTCCCAGGGGGCTCCCTCAAGAGACCCAGTACTTC.

CDR3 nucleotide sequence: TGTGCCAGCAGCTTAGGAGCCGCAGGGGGCTCTGGCTACACCTTC. Protein: CASSLGAAGGSGYTF. The V call is TRBV7-2, the J call TRBJ1-2, with TRBD1 matching over 8 bases. CDR1 SGHTA and CDR2 FQGNSA come from the germline V gene. The J segment lost 7 bases and the V segment lost 1 base, leaving 8 bases of the junction unmatched. The CDR3 has 15 residues.

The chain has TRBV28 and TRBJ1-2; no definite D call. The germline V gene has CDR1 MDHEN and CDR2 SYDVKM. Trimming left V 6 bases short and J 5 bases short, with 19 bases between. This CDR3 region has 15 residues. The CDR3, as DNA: TGTGCCAGCAGCAATAGCGGTCTTCAGGTATATGGCTACACCTTC. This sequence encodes CASSNSGLQVYGYTF.

For the CDR3, the DNA is TGTGCCAGCAGTTGGGAGTACAATGAGCAGTTCTTC. Amino acids: CASSWEYNEQFF. This sequence joins TRBV6-6 and TRBJ2-1, with D possibly being TRBD2 (5 bases). The CDR3 runs to 12 residues. Germline assignment: CDR1 MNHNY and CDR2 SVGAGI (reference sequence). V was cut by 4 bases and J by 4 bases, with 5 bases left in between.

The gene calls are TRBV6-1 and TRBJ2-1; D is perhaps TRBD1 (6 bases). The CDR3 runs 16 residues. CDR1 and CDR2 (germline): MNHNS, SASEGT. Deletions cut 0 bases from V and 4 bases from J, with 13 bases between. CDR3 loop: CASSEASGAFYNEQFF. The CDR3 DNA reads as TGTGCCAGCAGTGAAGCGTCAGGGGCCTTTTACAATGAGCAGTTCTTC.

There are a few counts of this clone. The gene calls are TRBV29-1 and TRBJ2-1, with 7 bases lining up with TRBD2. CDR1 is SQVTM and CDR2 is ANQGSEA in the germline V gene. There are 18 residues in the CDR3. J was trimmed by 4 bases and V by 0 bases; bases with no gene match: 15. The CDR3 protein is CSVEDNTRTRGVYNEQFF. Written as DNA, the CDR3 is TGCAGCGTTGAAGATAATACTCGGACTAGGGGAGTGTACAATGAGCAGTTCTTC.

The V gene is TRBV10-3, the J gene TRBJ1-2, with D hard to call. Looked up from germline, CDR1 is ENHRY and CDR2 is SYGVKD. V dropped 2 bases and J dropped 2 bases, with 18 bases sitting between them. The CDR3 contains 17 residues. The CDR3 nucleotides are TGTGCCATCAGTGAGACCTACCAGCCGATCCGAAACTATGGCTACACCTTC. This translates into CAISETYQPIRNYGYTF.

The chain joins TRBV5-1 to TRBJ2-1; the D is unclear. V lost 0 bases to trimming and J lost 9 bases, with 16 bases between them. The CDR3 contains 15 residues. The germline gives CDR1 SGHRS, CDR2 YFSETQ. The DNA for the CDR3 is TGCGCCAGCAGCTTGGTAGTAGCAAGTGAGAGTGAGCAGTTCTTC. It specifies CASSLVVASESEQFF.

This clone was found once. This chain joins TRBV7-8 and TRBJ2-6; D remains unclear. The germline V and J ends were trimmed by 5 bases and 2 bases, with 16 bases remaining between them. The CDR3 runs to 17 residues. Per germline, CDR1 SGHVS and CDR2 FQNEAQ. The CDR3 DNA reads TGTGCCAGCAGCCAAAGGCGGTTGGGCGCTGGGGCCAACGTCCTGACTTTC. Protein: CASSQRRLGAGANVLTF.